This TCR beta chain came from a study of blood T cell repertoires in COVID-19. Study-wide context: In each case, the material was cDNA or gDNA derived from T cells, B-cell-depleted T cells, or PBMCs.

CDR1 and CDR2 (germline): MNHEY, SVGAGI. The CDR3 spans 14 residues. V shed 4 bases and J shed 1 base, with 11 bases lying between them. Libraries were prepared by immunoSEQ multiplex PCR; TCRdb keeps only in-frame clonotypes and omits some of them. The sample includes under 200,000 clones, around 90% of them seen just once. Sequenced material: peripheral blood. The receptor was derived from a man aged 45-60 years with acute or convalescent COVID-19. The V gene is TRBV6-5, the J gene TRBJ2-7; a weak D match, TRBD1 (5 bases). CDR3 sequence reads: CASSSTGKSYEQYV. The CDR3 nucleotides read TGTGCCAGCAGTTCAACAGGAAAATCCTACGAGCAGTACGTC.